Sequencing of this T cell receptor (beta chain) was carried out in a study of blood T cells in healthy people across ages. Findings and caveats of the study: Diversity was estimated from one million T cells, and these estimates were considered underestimates.

The use of a sample-barcoded 5' primer and a J-beta primer mix characterized a second PCR of about 7 to 12 cycles. Each cDNA was tagged by a template-switch adaptor containing 12 random nucleotides. TCRdb recomputed calls from the 5' RACE reads with MiXCR, one row per CDR3 protein. The sample consists of about 1.5 million distinct CDR3 sequences, around 40% of them appearing once. The CDR3 contains 12 residues. The germline CDR1 and CDR2 sequences are DFQATT and SNEGSKA (reference sequence). This clonotype was found a few times. Its antigen is undetermined. This TCR was sampled from a woman between 18 and 30 years old in good health. Sequencing was done on a sample of blood. The rearrangement links TRBV20-1 to TRBJ2-5; D possibly corresponds to TRBD1 (6 bases). The J call may be incorrect, as the DNA end agrees better with TRBJ2-7. CDR3 protein: CSAVRQVSEQYF. DNA for the CDR3: TGCAGTGCGGTCCGACAGGTATCCGAGCAGTACTTC.